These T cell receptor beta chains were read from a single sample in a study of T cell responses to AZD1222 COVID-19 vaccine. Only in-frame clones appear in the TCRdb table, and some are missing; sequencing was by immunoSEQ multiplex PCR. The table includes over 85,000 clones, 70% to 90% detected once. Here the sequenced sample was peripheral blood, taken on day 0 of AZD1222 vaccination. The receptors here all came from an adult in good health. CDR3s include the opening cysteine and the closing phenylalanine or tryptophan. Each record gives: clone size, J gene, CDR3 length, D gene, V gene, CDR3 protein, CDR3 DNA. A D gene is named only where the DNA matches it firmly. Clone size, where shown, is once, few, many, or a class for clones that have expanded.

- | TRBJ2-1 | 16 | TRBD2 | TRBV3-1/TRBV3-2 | CASSFRTSGGYNEQFF | TGTGCCAGCAGCTTCCGGACTAGCGGGGGCTACAATGAGCAGTTCTTC
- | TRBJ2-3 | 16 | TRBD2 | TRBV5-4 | CASSFLSGGARDTQYF | TGTGCCAGCAGCTTTCTTAGCGGGGGGGCCAGAGATACGCAGTATTTT
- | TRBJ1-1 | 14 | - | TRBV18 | CASSPIIGDTEAFF | TGTGCCAGCTCACCGATAATAGGGGACACTGAAGCTTTCTTT
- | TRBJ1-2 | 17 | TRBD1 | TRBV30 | CAWTYGGQGAKNYGYTF | TGTGCCTGGACCTACGGGGGACAGGGGGCGAAGAACTATGGCTACACCTTC
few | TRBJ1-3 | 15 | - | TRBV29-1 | CSVREGTNSGNTIYF | TGCAGCGTTCGGGAGGGTACAAACTCTGGAAACACCATATATTTT
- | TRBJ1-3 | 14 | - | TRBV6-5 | CASSYGQGGNTIYF | TGTGCCAGCAGTTACGGGCAGGGTGGAAACACCATATATTTT
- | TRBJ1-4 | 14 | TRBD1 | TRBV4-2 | CASSLQGPGEKLFF | TGTGCCAGCAGCCTACAGGGGCCGGGTGAAAAACTGTTTTTT
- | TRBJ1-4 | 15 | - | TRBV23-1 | CASSHHPDTLRELFF | TGCGCCAGCAGTCATCACCCGGACACCCTGAGGGAACTGTTTTTT
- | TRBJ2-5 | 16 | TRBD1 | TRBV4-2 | CASSRSGGKRGETQYF | TGTGCCAGCAGCCGTTCAGGGGGTAAGAGAGGAGAGACCCAGTACTTC
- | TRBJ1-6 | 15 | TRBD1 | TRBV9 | CASSPGQGIQSPLHF | TGTGCCAGCAGCCCTGGACAGGGCATACAGTCACCCCTCCACTTT
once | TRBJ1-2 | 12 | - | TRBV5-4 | CASSPAGVGYTF | TGTGCCAGCAGCCCGGCAGGGGTTGGCTACACCTTC
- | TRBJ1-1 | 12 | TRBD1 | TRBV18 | CASSSDRAEAFF | TGTGCCAGCTCATCGGACAGGGCTGAAGCTTTCTTT
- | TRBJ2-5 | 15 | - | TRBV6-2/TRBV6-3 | CASSVFGGVGETQYF | TGTGCCAGCAGTGTATTTGGTGGGGTTGGGGAGACCCAGTACTTC
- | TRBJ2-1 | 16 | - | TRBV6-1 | CASSVRQGNSYNEQFF | TGTGCCAGCAGTGTAAGGCAGGGGAACTCCTACAATGAGCAGTTCTTC
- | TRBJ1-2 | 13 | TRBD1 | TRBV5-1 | CASSPTGVDGYTF | TGCGCCAGCAGCCCGACAGGGGTAGATGGCTACACCTTC
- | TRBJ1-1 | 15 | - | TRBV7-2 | CASSLAAPMNTEAFF | TGTGCCAGCAGCTTAGCGGCCCCCATGAACACTGAAGCTTTCTTT
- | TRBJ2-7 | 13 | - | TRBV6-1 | CASSEGPDYEQYF | TGTGCCAGCAGTGAAGGTCCAGACTACGAGCAGTACTTC
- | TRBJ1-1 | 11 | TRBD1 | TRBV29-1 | CSVLEGAEAFF | TGCAGCGTCCTAGAGGGGGCGGAAGCTTTCTTT
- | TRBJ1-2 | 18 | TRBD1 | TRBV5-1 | CASSLRGQGQLANYGYTF | TGCGCCAGCAGCTTGAGGGGGCAGGGACAACTAGCCAACTATGGCTACACCTTC
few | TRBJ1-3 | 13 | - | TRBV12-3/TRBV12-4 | CASRRGAVNTIYF | TGTGCCAGCAGAAGAGGAGCGGTAAACACCATATATTTT
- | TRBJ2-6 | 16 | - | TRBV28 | CASSLSRANGANVLTF | TGTGCCAGCAGTTTATCCAGGGCTAATGGGGCCAACGTCCTGACTTTC
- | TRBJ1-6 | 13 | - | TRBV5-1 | CASSPSDNSPLHF | TGCGCCAGCAGCCCCAGTGATAATTCACCCCTCCACTTT
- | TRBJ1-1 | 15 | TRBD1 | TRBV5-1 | CASSLRGQLGTEAFF | TGCGCCAGCAGCTTGAGGGGGCAGTTGGGCACTGAAGCTTTCTTT
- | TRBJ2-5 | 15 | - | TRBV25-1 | CASSPPGHSKETQYF | TGTGCCAGCAGTCCACCGGGACATTCTAAAGAGACCCAGTACTTC
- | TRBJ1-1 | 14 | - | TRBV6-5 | CASKPGSGRTEAFF | TGTGCCAGCAAACCAGGGTCAGGGAGAACTGAAGCTTTCTTT
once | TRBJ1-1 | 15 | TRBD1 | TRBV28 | CASRGGEQGKTEAFF | TGTGCCAGCAGGGGGGGTGAACAGGGGAAGACTGAAGCTTTCTTT
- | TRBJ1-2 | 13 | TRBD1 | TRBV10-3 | CAIKGQGAGGYTF | TGTGCCATCAAAGGACAGGGGGCAGGTGGCTACACCTTC
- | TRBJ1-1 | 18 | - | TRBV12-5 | CASGLPRIPGESNTEAFF | TGTGCTAGTGGTTTGCCAAGAATCCCGGGGGAAAGCAACACTGAAGCTTTCTTT